This TCR beta chain was documented in a study of T cell repertoires in cytomegalovirus infection. Overall study: CMV epitopes in the study were HLA-C-restricted (recently identified) and HLA-B-restricted (well studied). Matching HLA type, along with CMV infection, was indicated by public TCR beta signatures.

This clonotype was counted a few times. Its cognate antigen is unknown. Trimming took 6 bases from V and 7 from J, leaving 11 bases between them. The CDR3 length is 12 residues. Broader study findings: Ex vivo responses were dominated by HLA-C-restricted CMV-specific TCR beta clonotypes. Of the TCR beta families, the public ones yielded a cumulative frequency that identified carriers of CMV plus the relevant HLA.

TCRdb reprocessed the reads with MiXCR, giving one entry per CDR3 protein. The data contain approximately 120,000 distinct CDR3 sequences, around 28% of them singletons. This sequence was found in a human donor in good health (CMV status not recorded). Some clones in this sample may be carry-over from other donors' samples. This chain joins TRBV12-3 or TRBV12-4 and TRBJ2-3; D remains ambiguous. The sequencing used CD8+ T cells from cultured PBMCs, collected from culture after CMV antigen stimulation. Written as DNA, the CDR3 is TGTGCCAGCAGCCCCGATGCGAATACGCAGTATTTT. This gives the protein CASSPDANTQYF.